These 6 T cell receptor beta chains originate from one sample sequenced in a study of breast tumors, draining lymph nodes, adjacent tissues. Samples came from axillary lymph nodes draining the breast cancer. TCRdb redid the calling of the multiplex PCR reads with MiXCR, one entry per CDR3 protein. Of 200,000 to 300,000 distinct CDR3 sequences detected, 30% appear once; the ten largest clones hold around 1.1%. The sample taken for sequencing was axillary lymph node tissue. These receptors were collected from a female donor with breast cancer. Some clones in this sample may be carry-over from other donors' samples.

Concerning this clonotype: A clone one base away is much larger, so this may be a read error. This chain joins TRBV5-1 and TRBJ2-5; 9 nucleotides line up with TRBD1. V shed 6 bases, J shed 4 bases, and the junction held 10 bases outside the gene matches. Germline values: CDR1 SGHRS, CDR2 YFSETQ. The CDR3 loop spans 15 amino acids. The CDR3 here is CASIIRDRVVETQYF. The CDR3 coding sequence is TGCGCCAGCATCATCCGGGACAGGGTCGTAGAGACCCAGTACTTC.

This clonotype was counted many times. The CDR3 region has the DNA TGCGCCAGCAGCGGACTAGACCGAGAGACCCAGTACTTC. Translation gives CASSGLDRETQYF. The chain employs TRBV5-1 and TRBJ2-5, with 7 bases lining up with TRBD2. V shed 4 bases and J 4 bases; nucleotides not matched to a gene: 4. The CDR3 length is 13 residues. Germline loops: CDR1 SGHRS, CDR2 YFSETQ.

The rearrangement uses TRBV20-1 and TRBJ2-7; TRBD2 agrees at 9 bases. CDR1 is DFQATT and CDR2 is SNEGSKA in the germline V gene (reference sequence). The trim removed 3 bases at V and 1 base at J, leaving 10 bases unmatched. CDR3 length: 16 residues. The CDR3 loop is CSASPATSGWSYEQYF. The CDR3 nucleotides read TGCAGTGCTAGTCCGGCGACTAGCGGATGGTCCTACGAGCAGTACTTC.

This clonotype was recorded only once. The junction differs from germline at one of its ends, possibly a read error. This sequence joins TRBV20-1 and TRBJ2-6; 10 bases align to TRBD1. From germline, CDR1 is DFQATT and CDR2 SNEGSKA (reference sequence). The CDR3 extends over 13 amino acids. The CDR3 protein is CSAPDRGKNTEAF. CDR3 in DNA: TGCAGTGCCCCGGACAGGGGGAAAAACACTGAAGCTTTC.

This clonotype was picked up many times. The V and J genes are TRBV11-3 and TRBJ2-1; tentatively, D is TRBD2 (5 bases). V lost 1 base, J lost 7 bases, and 8 bases lay in between. The germline V gene encodes CDR1 SGHNT and CDR2 YENEEA. The length of the CDR3 is 13 residues. CDR3 DNA: TGTGCCAGCAGCTTAGCCCAGCGGAATGAGCAGTTCTTC. Translation gives CASSLAQRNEQFF.

In this sample, this clonotype turned up once. Compared with germline, one end of the junction differs, possibly owing to a read error. The chain couples TRBV7-8 to TRBJ1-4, with 7 positions matching TRBD1. The CDR3 length is 15 residues. In germline, CDR1 is SGHVS, CDR2 FQNEAQ. CDR3 sequence reads: CASSSVSGGFGKLLF. The CDR3 DNA is TGTGCCAGCAGCTCAGTCTCAGGGGGTTTCGGGAAACTGCTTTTT.